This TCR beta chain was obtained from a study of shared clonotypes between healthy human individuals. About the study: Three plates were used per donor for CD4 naive, three for CD4 memory, two for CD8 naive and one for CD8 memory.

Trimming removed 4 bases at V and 6 bases at J, with 13 bases between. This CDR3 is 14 amino acids long. CDR1 is SGHVS, CDR2 FQNEAQ, per germline. Researchers divided each subset's genomic DNA evenly across several immunoSEQ plates. Method: immunoSEQ multiplex PCR; TCRdb's copy keeps in-frame clones and lacks some. The sample lists about 700,000 clones, 92% occurring once. Positive CCR7 selection of CD45RO-negative cells yielded the naive CD8 cells, and terminally differentiated effector memory CD45RA+ cells were excluded. Those who donated were healthy HIV-negative adults, with no recent acute infections or vaccinations reported.

This TCR derives from a man under 40 in good health. Input material: naive CD8+ T cells sorted from blood. J is TRBJ2-1 and V is TRBV7-8; a possible D gene is TRBD1 (6 bases). CDR3 nucleotide sequence: TGTGCCAGCAGCTGGCTACAGGGTTCCAATGAGCAGTTCTTC. The encoded protein is CASSWLQGSNEQFF.